This TCR beta chain was retrieved from a study of cytomegalovirus exposure and HLA in healthy donors. Between the trimmed V and J ends, which lost 0 bases and 0 bases, there was a span of 13 bases. This CDR3 comprises 17 residues. Germline values: CDR1 SGHRS, CDR2 YFSETQ. The PCR had 60 Vbeta and 13 Jbeta primers. Here immunoSEQ multiplex PCR was the method, and the copy in TCRdb shows in-frame clones only, minus some. The sample lists about 80,000 clones, 62% seen once, with under 4.5% in the top ten. V gene TRBV5-1 combines with J gene TRBJ2-1; TRBD2 might be the D (6 bases). The specimen sequenced was PBMCs. The sequence was collected from a male donor in good health and CMV-seropositive. DNA for the CDR3: TGCGCCAGCAGCTTGGGAGGTAGCGGAAGCTCCTACAATGAGCAGTTCTTC. It specifies CASSLGGSGSSYNEQFF.